The clone carrying this T cell receptor (beta chain) came up once. This entry comes from a study of blood T cell repertoires in COVID-19. As for the study in general: T cells, B-cell-depleted T cells, or PBMCs provided the cDNA or gDNA that served as material.

Clones were sequenced by immunoSEQ multiplex PCR, and TCRdb holds only the in-frame ones, with some missing. The top ten clones hold about 8.6% of a sample with fewer than 350,000 clones, roughly 87% of them seen once. Sequences were obtained from peripheral blood. The sequence derives from a man aged 18 to 35 with active or convalescent COVID-19.

In DNA, the CDR3 is TGTGCCAGCAGCTTCACAGGGGATAACACTGAAGCTTTCTTT. Translating it yields CASSFTGDNTEAFF. This chain connects TRBV7-9 to TRBJ1-1; 7 positions match TRBD1. In germline, CDR1 is SEHNR, CDR2 FQNEAQ (reference sequence). This CDR3 is 14 amino acids long. V shed 3 bases, J shed 2 bases, and the junction held 3 bases outside the gene matches.